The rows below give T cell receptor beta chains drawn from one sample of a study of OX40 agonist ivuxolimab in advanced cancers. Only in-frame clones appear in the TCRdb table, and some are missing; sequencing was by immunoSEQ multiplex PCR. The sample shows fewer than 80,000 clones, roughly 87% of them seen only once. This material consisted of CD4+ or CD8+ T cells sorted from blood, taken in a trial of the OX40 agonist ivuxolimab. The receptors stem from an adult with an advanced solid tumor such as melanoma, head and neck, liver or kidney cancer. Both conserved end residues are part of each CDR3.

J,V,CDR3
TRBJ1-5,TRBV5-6,CASSVTGTGGPQHF
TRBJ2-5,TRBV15,CATSRAGTSFETQYF
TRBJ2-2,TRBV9,CASNDDRGSTGELFF
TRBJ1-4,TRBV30,CAWSVRGVELFF
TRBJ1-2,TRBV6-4,CASSDSPHNGYTF
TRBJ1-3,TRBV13,CASSLRSSGNTIYF
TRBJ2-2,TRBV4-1,CASSQEERGELFF
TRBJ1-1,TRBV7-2,CASSLERTTGEAFF
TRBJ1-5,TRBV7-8,CASSSHSGQLINQPQHF
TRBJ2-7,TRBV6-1,CASGTGGREQYF
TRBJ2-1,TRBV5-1,CASSLSLGQGFNEQFF
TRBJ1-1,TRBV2,CASRPEMNTEAFF
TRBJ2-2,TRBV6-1,CASRETNTGELFF
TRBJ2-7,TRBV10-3,CAISESGYEQYF
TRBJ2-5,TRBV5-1,CASGPDRGHETQYF
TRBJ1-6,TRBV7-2,CASGEREGGNSPLHF
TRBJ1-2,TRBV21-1,CASSNSRLGYGYTF
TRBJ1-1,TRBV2,CASREGRNTEAFF
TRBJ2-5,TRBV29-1,CSVVRGGRETQYF
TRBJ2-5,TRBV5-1,CASSSNSGQETQYF
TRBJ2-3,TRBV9,CASSWGGTDTQYF
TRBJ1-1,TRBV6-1,CASSPQGTGNTEAFF
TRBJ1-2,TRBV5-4,CASSLVGRLKPLNYGYTF
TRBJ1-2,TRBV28,CASSFREGYGYTF
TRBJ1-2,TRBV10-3,CAKSPNGDYGYTF
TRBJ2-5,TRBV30,CASLGVRTGDQETQYF
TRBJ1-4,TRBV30,CAWRPRTGELFF
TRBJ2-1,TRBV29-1,CSFGTAAYNEQFF
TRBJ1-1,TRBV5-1,CASSRAQGNSNTEAFF
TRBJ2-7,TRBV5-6,CASSLGHTMGEQYF
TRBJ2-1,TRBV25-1,CASSEWGDWNEQFF
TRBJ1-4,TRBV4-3,CASSQDRKGGNEKLFF
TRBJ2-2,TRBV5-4,CASSLGDRGTGELFF
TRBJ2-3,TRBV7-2,CASSFRLNTDTQYF